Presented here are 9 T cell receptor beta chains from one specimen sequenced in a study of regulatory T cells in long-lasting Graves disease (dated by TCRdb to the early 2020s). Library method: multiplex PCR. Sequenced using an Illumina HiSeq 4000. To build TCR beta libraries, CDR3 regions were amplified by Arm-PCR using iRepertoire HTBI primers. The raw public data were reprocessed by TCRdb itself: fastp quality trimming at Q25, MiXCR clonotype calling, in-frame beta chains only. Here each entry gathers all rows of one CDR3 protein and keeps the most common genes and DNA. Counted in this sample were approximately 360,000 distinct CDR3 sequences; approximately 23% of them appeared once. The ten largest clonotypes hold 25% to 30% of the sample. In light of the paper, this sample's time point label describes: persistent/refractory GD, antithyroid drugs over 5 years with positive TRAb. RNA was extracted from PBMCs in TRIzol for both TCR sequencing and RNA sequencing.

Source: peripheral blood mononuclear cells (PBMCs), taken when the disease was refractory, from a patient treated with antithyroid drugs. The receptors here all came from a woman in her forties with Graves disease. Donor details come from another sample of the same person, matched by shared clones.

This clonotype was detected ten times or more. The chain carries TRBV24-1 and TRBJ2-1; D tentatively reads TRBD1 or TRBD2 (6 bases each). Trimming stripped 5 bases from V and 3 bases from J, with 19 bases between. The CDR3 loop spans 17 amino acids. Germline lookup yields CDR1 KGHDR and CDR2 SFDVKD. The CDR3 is CATSAEGRDTLYNEQFF. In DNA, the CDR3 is TGTGCCACCAGTGCCGAGGGGCGGGACACTCTCTACAATGAGCAGTTCTTC.

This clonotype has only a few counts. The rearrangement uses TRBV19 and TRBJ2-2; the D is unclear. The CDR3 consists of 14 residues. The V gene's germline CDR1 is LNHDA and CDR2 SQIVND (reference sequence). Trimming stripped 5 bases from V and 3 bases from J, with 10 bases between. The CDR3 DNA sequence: TGTGCCAGTAGTCGTGCCCGATACACCGGGGAGCTGTTTTTT. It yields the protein CASSRARYTGELFF.

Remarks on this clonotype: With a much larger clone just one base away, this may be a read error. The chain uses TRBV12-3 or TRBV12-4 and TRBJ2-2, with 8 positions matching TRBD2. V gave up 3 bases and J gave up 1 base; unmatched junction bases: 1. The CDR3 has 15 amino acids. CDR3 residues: CASSFTSGNTGELFF. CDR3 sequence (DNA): TGTGCCAGCAGTTTCACTAGCGGGAACACCGGGGAGCTGTTTTTT.

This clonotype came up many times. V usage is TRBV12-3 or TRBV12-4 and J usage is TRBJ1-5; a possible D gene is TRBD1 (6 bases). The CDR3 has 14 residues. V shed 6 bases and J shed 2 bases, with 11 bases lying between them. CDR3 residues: CASSRGTRNQPQHF. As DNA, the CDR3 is TGTGCCAGCAGCAGAGGGACACGCAATCAGCCCCAGCATTTT.

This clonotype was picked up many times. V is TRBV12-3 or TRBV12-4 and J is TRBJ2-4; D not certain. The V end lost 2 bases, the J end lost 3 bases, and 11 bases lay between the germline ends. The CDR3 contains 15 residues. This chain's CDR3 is CASSLPLAHKNIQYF. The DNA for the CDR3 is TGTGCCAGCAGTTTACCCCTTGCTCACAAAAACATTCAGTACTTC.

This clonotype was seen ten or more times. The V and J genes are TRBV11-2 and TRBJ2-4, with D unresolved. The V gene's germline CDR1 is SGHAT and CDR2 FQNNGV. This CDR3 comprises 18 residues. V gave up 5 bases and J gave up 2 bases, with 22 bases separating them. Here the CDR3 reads CASSRWDPLLVTKNIQYF. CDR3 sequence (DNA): TGTGCCAGCAGCCGATGGGATCCTCTGTTGGTAACCAAAAACATTCAGTACTTC.

The chain's CDR3 is CSVKQGVDQPQHF. The CDR3 nucleotides are TGCAGCGTTAAGCAGGGGGTGGATCAGCCCCAGCATTTT. The chain joins TRBV29-1 to TRBJ1-5, with 7 nucleotides matching TRBD1. Germline CDR1 is SQVTM and CDR2 is ANQGSEA. The junction had 6 bases not matched to a gene; V was cut back by 5 bases and J by 5 bases. CDR3 size: 13 residues.

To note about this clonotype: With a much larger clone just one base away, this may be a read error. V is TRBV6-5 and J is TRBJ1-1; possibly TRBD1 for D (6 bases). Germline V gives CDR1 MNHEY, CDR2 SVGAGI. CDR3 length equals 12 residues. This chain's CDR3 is CASSSQGYEVFF. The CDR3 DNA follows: TGTGCCAGCAGTTCACAGGGATATGAAGTTTTCTTT.

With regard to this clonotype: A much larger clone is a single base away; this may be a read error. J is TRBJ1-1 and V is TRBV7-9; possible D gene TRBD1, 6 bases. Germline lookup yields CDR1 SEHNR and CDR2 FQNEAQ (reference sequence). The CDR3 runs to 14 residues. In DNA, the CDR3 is TGTGCCAGCAGGCCGGGACATACAAACACTGAAGCTTCCTTT. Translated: CASRPGHTNTEASF.